This T cell receptor (beta chain) is from a study of cytomegalovirus exposure and HLA in healthy donors. Researchers ran the PCR with 60 Vbeta and 13 Jbeta primers. The table came from immunoSEQ multiplex PCR; TCRdb's copy has only in-frame clones and leaves some out. The sample shows 100,000 to 150,000 clones, about 82% of them seen only once. The clonotype was recovered from a man between 50 and 59 years old in good health and CMV-seronegative. The sequenced sample was PBMCs.

DNA of the CDR3: TGTGCCAGCAGTGTTACAGGGGCCCCTACTAACTATGGCTACACCTTC. Amino acid sequence: CASSVTGAPTNYGYTF. This chain connects TRBV6-1 to TRBJ1-2, with 7 bases that match TRBD1. This CDR3 comprises 16 residues. The germline V gene encodes CDR1 MNHNS and CDR2 SASEGT. The trim removed 4 bases at V and 0 bases at J, leaving 8 bases unmatched.